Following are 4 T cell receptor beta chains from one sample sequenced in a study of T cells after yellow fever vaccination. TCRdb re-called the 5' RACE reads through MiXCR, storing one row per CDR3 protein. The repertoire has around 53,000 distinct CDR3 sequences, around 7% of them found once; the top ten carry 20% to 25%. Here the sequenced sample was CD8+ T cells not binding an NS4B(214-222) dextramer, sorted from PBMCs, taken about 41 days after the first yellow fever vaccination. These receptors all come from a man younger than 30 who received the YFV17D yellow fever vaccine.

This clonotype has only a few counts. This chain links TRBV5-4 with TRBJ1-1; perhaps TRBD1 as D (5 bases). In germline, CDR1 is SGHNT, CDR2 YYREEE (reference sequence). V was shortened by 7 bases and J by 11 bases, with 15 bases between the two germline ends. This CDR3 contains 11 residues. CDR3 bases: TGTGCCAGCTTATCCGGCAGGGTGGCTTTCTTT. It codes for CASLSGRVAFF.

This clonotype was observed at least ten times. CDR3 coding DNA: TGTGCCAGCTCACCATTGGATAGCGACTACAATGAGCAGTTCTTC. Protein product: CASSPLDSDYNEQFF. The chain links TRBV18 to TRBJ2-1; D possibly corresponds to TRBD2 (5 bases). CDR1 and CDR2 from the germline V gene are KGHSH and LQKENI. This CDR3 contains 15 residues. V shed 2 bases and J shed 3 bases, with 11 bases lying between them. The entire variable domain, with the rest obtained from reference TRBV18 and TRBJ2-1, is as follows: NAGVMQNPRHLVRRRGQEARLRCSPMKGHSHVYWYRQLPEEGLKFMVYLQKENIIDESGMPKERFSAEFPKEGPSILRIQQVVRGDSAAYFCASSPLDSDYNEQFFGPGTRLTVL.

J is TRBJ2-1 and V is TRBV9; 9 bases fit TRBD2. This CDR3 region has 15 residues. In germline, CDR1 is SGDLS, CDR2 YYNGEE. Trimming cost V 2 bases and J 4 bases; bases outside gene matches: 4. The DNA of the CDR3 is TGTGCCAGCAGCGTTCGCGGGGGGGTATACAATGAGCAGTTCTTC. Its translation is CASSVRGGVYNEQFF.

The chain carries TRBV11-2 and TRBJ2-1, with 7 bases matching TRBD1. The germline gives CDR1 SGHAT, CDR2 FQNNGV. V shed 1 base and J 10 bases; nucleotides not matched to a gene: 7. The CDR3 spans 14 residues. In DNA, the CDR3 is TGTGCCAGCAGCTTAGGTCCGACAGGGTCAGAGCAGTTCTTC. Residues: CASSLGPTGSEQFF.